The sequence of this TCR beta chain was determined in a study of CD8+CD57+ T cells in acquired aplastic anemia. Overall study: DNA from sorted CD4+ and CD8+ cells averaged approximately 2.9 ug.

Whole-study results and caveats: Overlapping CD8+ CDR3 repertoires of patients and controls contained 25 to 35 shared sequences. A significant difference in CD8+ Simpson's diversity between patients and controls was not found.

CDR3 and TCR beta VDJ profiling relied on a genomic DNA template. TCRdb re-derived calls from the reads in MiXCR, one entry per CDR3 protein. Of approximately 100,000 distinct CDR3 sequences listed, around 70% were seen once; the top ten hold about 60%. This CDR3 region has 13 residues. CDR1 and CDR2 from the germline V gene are DFQATT and SNEGSKA (reference sequence). V was pared by 5 bases and J by 3 bases, with 4 bases of the junction left unmatched. The sample holds a few counts of this clonotype. Its antigen is still unknown. An expansion of CD8+CD57+ cells by flow cytometry had been shown in patients chosen for sequencing. A severe acquired aplastic anemia diagnosis applied to all patients.

This sequence joins TRBV20-1 and TRBJ2-7; 10 bases map to TRBD2. This clonotype was sampled from a human donor with aplastic anemia. The source material was sorted CD4+, CD8+, or CD8+CD57+ T cells (not recorded which) from PBMCs. The CDR3 loop reads CSAPGLADYEQYF. CDR3 nucleotides: TGCAGTGCTCCAGGACTAGCGGACTACGAGCAGTACTTC.